This T cell receptor (beta chain) was recorded in a study of blood T cell repertoires in COVID-19. Study-level background: PBMCs, B-cell-depleted T cells, or T cells were the source of the cDNA or gDNA that made up the material.

The authors' processing: Scientists estimated how many nucleated cells there were by amplifying reference gene primers. Clones were sequenced by immunoSEQ multiplex PCR, and TCRdb holds only the in-frame ones, with some missing. V and J calls and clone size come straight from that table; D and trimming were deduced from the DNA. The sample carries around 250,000 clones, 86% recorded once. The CDR3 is 12 residues long. J was trimmed by 4 bases and V by 3 bases; bases with no gene match: 0. CDR1 and CDR2 (germline): SGDLS, YYNGEE. This chain joins TRBV9 and TRBJ1-2, with 7 nucleotides matching TRBD1. The sample consisted of peripheral blood. The receptor was isolated from a woman of 80 years or more with COVID-19, enrolled during active disease. CDR3 sequence reads: CASSGDSYGYTF. CDR3 in DNA: TGTGCCAGCAGCGGGGACAGCTATGGCTACACCTTC.